This T cell receptor (beta chain) was captured in a study of synovial regulatory T cells in juvenile arthritis. Findings and caveats of the study: TCR diversity was lower in inflammation-associated blood Treg cells than in other blood Treg cells. iaTreg cells shared more CDR3 sequences with synovial Tregs than other blood Tregs did. iaTreg TCR repertoires were largely private across patients and partially overlapped synovial Teff and blood CPL.

With respect to this clone: Antigen: not known.

Donors were some 11 juvenile idiopathic arthritis patients with active disease, 3 polyarticular and 8 oligoarticular. The data were produced by immunoSEQ multiplex PCR, yet TCRdb's version contains in-frame clones alone and is incomplete. The sample has approximately 7,000 clones. The germline V gene encodes CDR1 SGHKS and CDR2 YYEKEE (reference sequence). This CDR3 region has 12 residues. Only the protein sequence is given. This chain connects TRBV5-5 to TRBJ2-7. The receptor was isolated from a donor between 2 and 29 years old with juvenile idiopathic arthritis. The sequenced material came from Treg cells from blood. Noted subset: remaining (HLA-DR-negative) circulating blood Treg cells. CDR3 residues: CASSLWRGEQYF.